This entry lists 31 T cell receptor beta chains sequenced from one sample in a study of blood T cell repertoires in COVID-19. The protocol was immunoSEQ multiplex PCR, while the TCRdb copy is restricted to in-frame clones and leaves out a portion. The data show some 200,000 clones, over 75% seen once. The sample was PBMCs or T cells enriched from blood (not recorded which). Every receptor here comes from a man aged 25-40 years in a cohort exposed to, infected with or recovered from COVID-19 (not recorded which).

The rearrangement uses TRBV29-1 and TRBJ2-2; TRBD2 is a possible D gene (6 bases). V was pared by 8 bases and J by 1 base, with 14 bases between. The CDR3 is 14 residues long. CDR1 is SQVTM and CDR2 is ANQGSEA in the germline V gene. CDR3 residues: CSFLEGRNTGELFF. CDR3 nucleotides: TGCAGCTTCTTGGAGGGTAGGAACACCGGGGAGCTGTTTTTT.

This clone was counted between two and nine times. This chain links TRBV7-2 with TRBJ2-1; 7 bases agree with TRBD1. This CDR3 contains 17 residues. Trimming cost V 5 bases and J 8 bases; bases outside gene matches: 18. Germline CDR1 is SGHTA and CDR2 is FQGNSA. CDR3 DNA: TGTGCCAGCAGCCACAGTCGGCGACAGGGTCGTAGCGATGAGCAGTTCTTC. Its translation: CASSHSRRQGRSDEQFF.

The genes are TRBV5-1 and TRBJ2-2, with TRBD1 identical over 9 bases. The J segment lost 7 bases and the V segment lost 0 bases, leaving 7 bases of the junction unmatched. From germline, CDR1 is SGHRS and CDR2 YFSETQ. CDR3 length: 16 residues. The CDR3 DNA follows: TGCGCCAGCAGCTTGGTAACAGGGGGCAGTAACGGGGAGCTGTTTTTT. Translating it yields CASSLVTGGSNGELFF.

This clone was seen a few times. This chain connects TRBV5-1 to TRBJ1-3; 9 nucleotides match TRBD1. The J segment lost 4 bases and the V segment lost 4 bases, leaving 3 bases of the junction unmatched. Germline V CDR1 and CDR2: SGHRS, YFSETQ. The CDR3 spans 14 residues. CDR3 bases: TGCGCCAGCAGCGTTGGGACAGGGGGAAACACCATATATTTT. This translates into CASSVGTGGNTIYF.

The chain has TRBV19 and TRBJ2-3, with D perhaps TRBD2 (5 bases). The CDR3 sequence is 13 residues long. Trimming removed 5 bases at V and 6 bases at J, with 12 bases between. Germline V gives CDR1 LNHDA, CDR2 SQIVND (reference sequence). CDR3 nucleotides: TGTGCCAGTAGTCGAGAAGGAGGCGATACGCAGTATTTT. Its translation is CASSREGGDTQYF.

The genes are TRBV19 and TRBJ2-6; 9 bases match TRBD1. Germline values: CDR1 LNHDA, CDR2 SQIVND (reference sequence). Unmatched junction bases numbered 6, after V lost 5 bases and J lost 4 bases. CDR3 length equals 16 residues. The CDR3 loop reads CASSETGGSGANVLTF. CDR3 DNA: TGTGCCAGTAGTGAGACAGGGGGGTCGGGGGCCAACGTCCTGACTTTC.

The chain links TRBV29-1 to TRBJ1-3; TRBD1 might be the D (5 bases). The V gene lost 4 bases and the J gene lost 4 bases, with 11 bases spanning the gap. There are 13 residues in the CDR3. Germline V gene data show CDR1 as SQVTM and CDR2 as ANQGSEA. The CDR3: CSVGAGYGNTIYF. Written as DNA, the CDR3 is TGCAGCGTTGGGGCAGGGTACGGAAACACCATATATTTT.

V gene TRBV10-1 combines with J gene TRBJ2-2, with D uncertain. Trimming stripped 7 bases from V and 1 base from J, with 7 bases between. Germline V CDR1 and CDR2: WNHNN, SYGVQD (reference sequence). This CDR3 region has 13 residues. CDR3 DNA sequence: TGCGCCAGCAATCCAGGGAACACCGGGGAGCTGTTTTTT. Translation gives CASNPGNTGELFF.

This rearrangement joins TRBV19 to TRBJ1-2; D is perhaps TRBD1 (6 bases). V lost 3 bases and J lost 7, with 15 bases in between. The CDR3 spans 14 residues. Germline CDR1 LNHDA, CDR2 SQIVND (reference sequence). The CDR3 is CASSMEGGIVGYTF. The CDR3 DNA reads TGTGCCAGTAGTATGGAAGGGGGAATCGTTGGCTACACCTTC.

The chain carries TRBV4-1 and TRBJ2-5; weak D call: TRBD1 (5 bases). The V end lost 5 bases, the J end lost 2 bases, and 12 bases lay between the germline ends. This CDR3 contains 14 residues. Per the germline V gene, CDR1 is MGHRA and CDR2 is YSYEKL. The CDR3 bases are TGCGCCAGCAGCGTCAATCAGGGTCAAGAGACCCAGTACTTC. It yields the protein CASSVNQGQETQYF.

This chain uses TRBV28 with TRBJ2-1, with 9 bases matching TRBD2. Germline values: CDR1 MDHEN, CDR2 SYDVKM. This CDR3 is 16 amino acids long. The junction had 13 bases not matched to a gene; V was cut back by 6 bases and J by 7 bases. The DNA of the CDR3 is TGTGCCAGCAGCAGACTAGCGGACTCACTCATGAATGAGCAGTTCTTC. It specifies CASSRLADSLMNEQFF.

This rearrangement joins TRBV3-1 (or the pseudogene TRBV3-2) to TRBJ2-7; TRBD2 matches at 12 bases. The CDR3 contains 17 residues. Trimming cost V 4 bases and J 0 bases; bases outside gene matches: 7. Germline-derived CDR1 and CDR2 are LGHDT and YNNKEL (reference sequence). The CDR3 loop is CASSRLGLAGSSYEQYF. The CDR3 nucleotides are TGTGCCAGCAGCCGACTCGGACTAGCGGGAAGCTCCTACGAGCAGTACTTC.

This sequence joins TRBV10-1 and TRBJ1-4; 10 bases fit TRBD1. J was trimmed by 8 bases and V by 8 bases; bases with no gene match: 17. The CDR3 length is 17 residues. Germline-derived CDR1 and CDR2 are WNHNN and SYGVQD (reference sequence). This chain's CDR3 is CASVPGQGVCLIEKLFF. The DNA of the CDR3 is TGCGCCAGCGTCCCCGGACAGGGGGTTTGTTTAATAGAAAAACTGTTTTTT.

This sequence joins TRBV19 and TRBJ2-1, with a tentative D call TRBD2 (6 bases). Trimming took 2 bases from V and 6 from J, leaving 11 bases between them. CDR1 is LNHDA, CDR2 SQIVND, per germline (reference sequence). This CDR3 region has 14 residues. As DNA, the CDR3 is TGTGCCAGTAGTATACGGGAGAGGGGCAATGAGCAGTTCTTC. Its translation is CASSIRERGNEQFF.

This chain joins TRBV7-9 and TRBJ2-1, with 7 bases identical to TRBD2. The CDR3 contains 14 residues. Unmatched junction bases numbered 4, after V lost 1 base and J lost 7 bases. Germline-derived CDR1 and CDR2 are SEHNR and FQNEAQ (reference sequence). This chain's CDR3 is CASSLEWGGNEQFF. For the CDR3, the DNA is TGTGCCAGCAGCTTAGAGTGGGGGGGTAATGAGCAGTTCTTC.

The rearrangement links TRBV7-9 to TRBJ2-1, with TRBD2 matching over 8 bases. The CDR3 has 15 amino acids. In germline, CDR1 is SEHNR, CDR2 FQNEAQ (reference sequence). J was trimmed by 7 bases and V by 3 bases; bases with no gene match: 8. The CDR3 here is CASSFWERGRNEQFF. CDR3 in DNA: TGTGCCAGCAGCTTCTGGGAGCGGGGGAGAAATGAGCAGTTCTTC.

The chain uses TRBV28 and TRBJ2-1; 8 bases line up with TRBD1. This CDR3 is 18 amino acids long. Germline loops: CDR1 MDHEN, CDR2 SYDVKM. V shed 7 bases and J 1 base; nucleotides not matched to a gene: 15. The CDR3 DNA reads as TGTGCCAGCACCCCAGACTACCCAGGGGGCCGTTCCTACAATGAGCAGTTCTTC. Protein product: CASTPDYPGGRSYNEQFF.

This clone was seen only once. The V and J genes are TRBV7-3 and TRBJ2-1; 11 bases agree with TRBD1. In germline, CDR1 is SGHTA, CDR2 FQGTGA. The length of the CDR3 is 18 residues. V was pared by 5 bases and J by 6 bases, with 15 bases of the junction left unmatched. The CDR3 sequence: CASSGAGTGGTVGNEQFF. For the CDR3, the DNA is TGTGCCAGCAGCGGAGCCGGGACAGGGGGGACCGTAGGCAATGAGCAGTTCTTC.

The chain links TRBV4-1 to TRBJ2-3; D unresolved. The V end was cut by 0 bases, the J end by 4 bases, with 8 bases between. Per germline, CDR1 MGHRA and CDR2 YSYEKL. The CDR3 consists of 14 residues. CDR3 in amino acids: CASSQDDLADTQYF. As DNA, the CDR3 is TGCGCCAGCAGCCAAGACGACCTAGCAGATACGCAGTATTTT.

V and J are TRBV2 and TRBJ1-3; TRBD1 might be the D (6 bases). The V end lost 7 bases, the J end lost 0 bases, and 13 bases lay between the germline ends. The CDR3 length is 15 residues. Germline V gene sequence: CDR1 SNHLY, CDR2 FYNNEI. Here the CDR3 reads CASTETGLSGNTIYF. The CDR3 nucleotides read TGTGCCAGCACCGAGACAGGCCTCTCTGGAAACACCATATATTTT.

CDR3 loop: CASSEGPGGDGGELFF. For the CDR3, the DNA is TGCGCCAGCAGTGAAGGCCCCGGGGGGGATGGCGGGGAGCTGTTTTTT. V usage is TRBV10-1 and J usage is TRBJ2-2; TRBD2 aligns across 8 bases. With V trimmed by 3 bases and J by 7 bases, 10 bases remained unmatched. The CDR3 has 16 residues. Germline CDR1 and CDR2: WNHNN and SYGVQD (reference sequence).

This clone was observed at least ten times. This sequence joins TRBV4-2 and TRBJ1-5; possibly TRBD1 for D (5 bases). V was pared by 3 bases and J by 5 bases, with 14 bases between. The CDR3 covers 15 residues. Germline V lookup: CDR1 LGHNA, CDR2 YNFKEQ. CDR3 coding DNA: TGTGCCAGCAGCCAGGCACAGGACATCGATCAGCCCCAGCATTTT. Translating gives CASSQAQDIDQPQHF.

The V and J genes are TRBV7-8 and TRBJ1-3; unclear D gene. The CDR3 sequence is 16 residues long. Germline V gene data show CDR1 as SGHVS and CDR2 as FQNEAQ. V was shortened by 1 base and J by 4 bases, with 14 bases between the two germline ends. CDR3 sequence reads: CASSLGQSLFGNTIYF. The CDR3 DNA is TGTGCCAGCAGCTTAGGCCAGTCTCTCTTCGGAAACACCATATATTTT.

The gene calls are TRBV7-6 and TRBJ1-6; 10 positions match TRBD1. Germline lookup yields CDR1 SGHVS and CDR2 FNYEAQ. The ends lost 5 bases at V and 5 bases at J; junction bases unmatched: 9. CDR3 length: 17 amino acids. CDR3 DNA sequence: TGTGCCAGCAGCCCTAGTGGGACAGGGGCGGATAATTCACCCCTCCACTTT. Translating it yields CASSPSGTGADNSPLHF.

The chain is built from TRBV13 and TRBJ2-7; 9 bases agree with TRBD2. The CDR3 has 16 residues. The germline gives CDR1 PRHDT, CDR2 FYEKMQ (reference sequence). The junction had 5 bases not matched to a gene; V was cut back by 2 bases and J by 0 bases. CDR3 sequence reads: CASSLRAGGPSYEQYF. As DNA, the CDR3 is TGTGCCAGCAGCTTACGGGCGGGAGGGCCCTCCTACGAGCAGTACTTC.

The chain carries TRBV19 and TRBJ2-7, with 9 bases that match TRBD2. J was trimmed by 6 bases and V by 7 bases; bases with no gene match: 13. Looked up from germline, CDR1 is LNHDA and CDR2 is SQIVND (reference sequence). The CDR3 is made up of 15 amino acids. CDR3: CASTVSGRVGAEQYF. The CDR3 DNA follows: TGTGCCAGTACCGTTAGCGGGAGAGTCGGCGCCGAGCAGTACTTC.

The chain combines TRBV28 with TRBJ1-6; D gene ambiguous. Per germline, CDR1 MDHEN and CDR2 SYDVKM. The CDR3 length is 14 residues. V was cut by 5 bases and J by 4 bases, with 9 bases left in between. The CDR3 DNA reads as TGTGCCAGCAGTCCCAGATTTTATAATTCACCCCTCCACTTT. Encoded protein: CASSPRFYNSPLHF. The full variable domain, with the rest looked up from reference TRBV28 and TRBJ1-6, is DVKVTQSSRYLVKRTGEKVFLECVQDMDHENMFWYRQDPGLGLRLIYFSYDVKMKEKGDIPEGYSVSREKKERFSLILESASTNQTSMYLCASSPRFYNSPLHFGNGTRLTVT.

This chain joins TRBV11-3 and TRBJ2-1, with 9 bases lining up with TRBD2. This CDR3 is 16 amino acids long. J gave up 4 bases and V 0 bases, and 4 bases lay outside the gene matches. Germline CDR1 is SGHNT and CDR2 is YENEEA. CDR3 nucleotide sequence: TGTGCCAGCAGCTTAGACGGCGGGAGGGCTTACAATGAGCAGTTCTTC. It yields the protein CASSLDGGRAYNEQFF. Full variable domain (outside the CDR3, taken from reference TRBV11-3 and TRBJ2-1): EAGVVQSPRYKIIEKKQPVAFWCNPISGHNTLYWYLQNLGQGPELLIRYENEEAVDDSQLPKDRFSAERLKGVDSTLKIQPAELGDSAVYLCASSLDGGRAYNEQFFGPGTRLTVL.

The chain uses TRBV6-1 and TRBJ2-5, with a tentative D call TRBD1 (6 bases). Trimming took off 1 base at V and 4 bases at J, with 7 bases between the two ends. The CDR3 consists of 13 residues. CDR1 is MNHNS, CDR2 SASEGT, per germline. In nucleotides, the CDR3 is TGTGCCAGCAGTGAAGGGGGGCCAGAGACCCAGTACTTC. Amino acids: CASSEGGPETQYF.

The V gene is TRBV7-8, the J gene TRBJ2-1, with D possibly matching TRBD2 (5 bases). Trimming removed 2 bases at V and 2 bases at J, with 7 bases between. CDR1 is SGHVS, CDR2 FQNEAQ, per germline. This CDR3 spans 14 amino acids. Written as DNA, the CDR3 is TGTGCCAGCAGCTTATCCGGGGCCTACAATGAGCAGTTCTTC. This encodes CASSLSGAYNEQFF.

CDR3 loop: CASNGRRQEVRGYGYTF. As DNA, the CDR3 is TGTGCCAGTAACGGCCGGAGACAGGAAGTTAGGGGCTATGGCTACACCTTC. The rearrangement joins TRBV19 to TRBJ1-2; the D gene is possibly TRBD1 (6 bases). Trimming took 7 bases from V and 4 from J, leaving 25 bases between them. CDR3 size: 17 residues. Germline V gives CDR1 LNHDA, CDR2 SQIVND (reference sequence).